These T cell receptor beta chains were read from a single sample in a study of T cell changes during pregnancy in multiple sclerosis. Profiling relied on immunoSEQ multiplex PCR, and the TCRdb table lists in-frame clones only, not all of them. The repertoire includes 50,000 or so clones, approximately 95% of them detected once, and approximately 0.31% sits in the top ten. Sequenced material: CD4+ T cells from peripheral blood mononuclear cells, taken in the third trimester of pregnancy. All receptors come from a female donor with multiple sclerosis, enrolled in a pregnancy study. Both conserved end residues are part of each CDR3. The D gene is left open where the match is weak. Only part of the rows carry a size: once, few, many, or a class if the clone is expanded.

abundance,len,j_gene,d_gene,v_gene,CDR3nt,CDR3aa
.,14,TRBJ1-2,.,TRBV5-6,TGTGCCAGCAGCTTGACCGACAGAAACTATGGCTACACCTTC,CASSLTDRNYGYTF
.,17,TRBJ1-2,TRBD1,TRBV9,TGTGCCAGCAGCCCGAGACGACAGGGCCGGGGAATCTATGGCTACACCTTC,CASSPRRQGRGIYGYTF
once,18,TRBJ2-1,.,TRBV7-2,TGTGCCAGCAGCTTAGTTCGCTTGGTGCGGGACGCCTACAATGAGCAGTTCTTC,CASSLVRLVRDAYNEQFF
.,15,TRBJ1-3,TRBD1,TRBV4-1,TGCGCCAGCAGCCAAGGGACAGGGACCGGAAACACCATATATTTT,CASSQGTGTGNTIYF
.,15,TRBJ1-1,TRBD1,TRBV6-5,TGTGCCAGCAGGACAGGGGGCGCGTATTGGACTGAAGCTTTCTTT,CASRTGGAYWTEAFF
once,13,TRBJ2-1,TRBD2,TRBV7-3,TGTGCCAGCAGCATAGGACTAGCGGGAGAGCAGTTCTTC,CASSIGLAGEQFF
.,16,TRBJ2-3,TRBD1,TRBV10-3,TGTGCCATCAGTGAGGGGGACAGGGGATGGACAGATACGCAGTATTTT,CAISEGDRGWTDTQYF
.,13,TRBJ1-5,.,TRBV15,TGTGCCACCAGCAGAGAAGGGGGTCAGCCCCAGCATTTT,CATSREGGQPQHF
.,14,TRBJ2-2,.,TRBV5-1,TGCGCCAGCAGTCCAGACACGTACACCGGGGAGCTGTTTTTT,CASSPDTYTGELFF
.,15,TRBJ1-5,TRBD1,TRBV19,TGTGCCAGTAGTAGGGGACAGGGGAATAATCAGCCCCAGCATTTT,CASSRGQGNNQPQHF
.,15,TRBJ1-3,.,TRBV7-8,TGTGCCAGCAGCTCCCAGGGATTGGCTGGAAACACCATATATTTT,CASSSQGLAGNTIYF
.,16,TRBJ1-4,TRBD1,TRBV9,TGTGCCAGCAGCGCCGGGACAGTACGCACTAATGAAAAACTGTTTTTT,CASSAGTVRTNEKLFF
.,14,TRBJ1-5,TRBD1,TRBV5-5,TGTGCCAGCAGCTTCTCGACAGGGGAACAGCCCCAGCATTTT,CASSFSTGEQPQHF
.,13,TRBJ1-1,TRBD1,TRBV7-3,TGTGCCAGCAGCTTTACAGGGGGCGGAGAAGCTTTCTTT,CASSFTGGGEAFF
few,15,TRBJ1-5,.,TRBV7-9,TGTGCCAGCAGCTTGGGTGCGGGAACTAATCAGCCCCAGCATTTT,CASSLGAGTNQPQHF
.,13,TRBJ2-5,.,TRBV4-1,TGCGCCAGCAGCCAAGGGCAGGGGGAGACCCAGTACTTC,CASSQGQGETQYF